The TCR beta chain under discussion was sequenced for a study of T cell responses to AZD1222 COVID-19 vaccine. Findings and limits, study-wide: The number of AZD1222 recipients seropositive at baseline was only five or six. Without day 14 samples, only post-peak T cell repertoires were studied. At 160-218 and 743-854, vaccine-associated CD4 TCRs were dominant, and they spanned spike. Possibly, clonal diversity was underestimated; donors were largely white British and included more females.

The V end lost 0 bases, the J end lost 0 bases, and 12 bases lay between the germline ends. Germline V gives CDR1 SGHNT, CDR2 YYREEE (reference sequence). The CDR3 totals 16 residues. Remarks on this clone: Its specificity is not known.

Clones were sequenced by immunoSEQ multiplex PCR, and TCRdb holds only the in-frame ones, with some missing. The sample records 110,000 or so clones, around 90% being singletons. This TCR was sampled from an adult in good health. The sequences come from peripheral blood, collected on day 0 of MenACWY control vaccination. This chain joins TRBV5-4 and TRBJ1-2, with TRBD1 as a possible D gene (5 bases). The CDR3 DNA reads as TGTGCCAGCAGCTTGGCCGGGACGGGAGCTAACTATGGCTACACCTTC. It is translated as CASSLAGTGANYGYTF.